This paragraph reports one T cell receptor beta chain. Under the authors' procedure: Cell counts per sample came from amplifying reference gene primers. Profiling relied on immunoSEQ multiplex PCR, and the TCRdb table lists in-frame clones only, not all of them. V, J and clone size are taken as reported in that table, and D and trimming were inferred from the DNA itself. The sample shows more than 85,000 clones, 75% to 90% of them seen only once. In Seattle, patients joined the study during active infection and were tracked longitudinally. These data are taken from a study of blood T cell repertoires in COVID-19. Study summary: COVID-19 samples collected from the United States, Italy and Spain covered acute and convalescent phases. T cells, B-cell-depleted T cells, or PBMCs provided the cDNA or gDNA that served as material.

J gave up 5 bases and V 3 bases, and 10 bases lay outside the gene matches. Germline CDR1 SEHNR, CDR2 FQNEAQ (reference sequence). This CDR3 contains 16 residues. Source material: peripheral blood. The origin of this receptor is a woman between 50 and 59 years old with COVID-19, enrolled during active disease. V is TRBV7-9 and J is TRBJ1-3; TRBD1 aligns across 7 bases. The CDR3 nucleotides read TGTGCCAGCAGCTTCGAGGAGACAGGGCCGAGAAACACCATATATTTT. Its protein is CASSFEETGPRNTIYF.